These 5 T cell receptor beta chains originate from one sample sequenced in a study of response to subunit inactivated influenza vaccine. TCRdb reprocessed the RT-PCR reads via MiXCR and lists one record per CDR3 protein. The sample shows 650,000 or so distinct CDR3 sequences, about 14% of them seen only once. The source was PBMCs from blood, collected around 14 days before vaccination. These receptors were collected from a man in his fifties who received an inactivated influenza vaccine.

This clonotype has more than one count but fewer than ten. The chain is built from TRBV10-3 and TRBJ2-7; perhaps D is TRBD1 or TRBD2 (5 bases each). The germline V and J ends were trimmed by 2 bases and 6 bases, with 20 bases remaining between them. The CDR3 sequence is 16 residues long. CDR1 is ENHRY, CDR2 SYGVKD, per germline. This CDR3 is CAISEGRARGYGEQYF. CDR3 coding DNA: TGTGCCATCAGTGAGGGCCGGGCCCGGGGCTACGGCGAGCAGTACTTC.

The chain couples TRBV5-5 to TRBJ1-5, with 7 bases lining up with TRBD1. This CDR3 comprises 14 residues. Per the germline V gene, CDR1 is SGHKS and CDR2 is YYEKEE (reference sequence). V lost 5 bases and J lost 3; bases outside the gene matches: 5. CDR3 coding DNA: TGTGCCAGCAGGGCTACAGGGGCCAATCAGCCCCAGCATTTT. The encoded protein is CASRATGANQPQHF.

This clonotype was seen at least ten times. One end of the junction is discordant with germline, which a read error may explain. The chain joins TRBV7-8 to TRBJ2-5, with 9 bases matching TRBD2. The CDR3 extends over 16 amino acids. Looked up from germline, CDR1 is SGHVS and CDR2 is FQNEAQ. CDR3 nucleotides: TGTGCCAGCAGCCCAGGTGGACTAGCGATACAAGCGACCCAGTACTTC. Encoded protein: CASSPGGLAIQATQYF.

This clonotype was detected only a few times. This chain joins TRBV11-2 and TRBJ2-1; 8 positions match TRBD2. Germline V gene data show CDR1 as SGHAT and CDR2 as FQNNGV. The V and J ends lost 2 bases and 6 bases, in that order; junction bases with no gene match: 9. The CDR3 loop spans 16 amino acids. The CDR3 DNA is TGTGCCAGCAGCTTAAAAACGGGGGGGCCGGGCAATGAGCAGTTCTTC. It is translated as CASSLKTGGPGNEQFF.

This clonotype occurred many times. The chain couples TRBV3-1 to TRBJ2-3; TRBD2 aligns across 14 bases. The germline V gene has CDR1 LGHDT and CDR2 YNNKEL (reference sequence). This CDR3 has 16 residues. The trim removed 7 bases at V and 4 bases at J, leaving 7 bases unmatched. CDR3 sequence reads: CASTRLAGGPSDTQYF. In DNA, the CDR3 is TGTGCCAGCACACGACTAGCGGGAGGGCCATCAGATACGCAGTATTTT.